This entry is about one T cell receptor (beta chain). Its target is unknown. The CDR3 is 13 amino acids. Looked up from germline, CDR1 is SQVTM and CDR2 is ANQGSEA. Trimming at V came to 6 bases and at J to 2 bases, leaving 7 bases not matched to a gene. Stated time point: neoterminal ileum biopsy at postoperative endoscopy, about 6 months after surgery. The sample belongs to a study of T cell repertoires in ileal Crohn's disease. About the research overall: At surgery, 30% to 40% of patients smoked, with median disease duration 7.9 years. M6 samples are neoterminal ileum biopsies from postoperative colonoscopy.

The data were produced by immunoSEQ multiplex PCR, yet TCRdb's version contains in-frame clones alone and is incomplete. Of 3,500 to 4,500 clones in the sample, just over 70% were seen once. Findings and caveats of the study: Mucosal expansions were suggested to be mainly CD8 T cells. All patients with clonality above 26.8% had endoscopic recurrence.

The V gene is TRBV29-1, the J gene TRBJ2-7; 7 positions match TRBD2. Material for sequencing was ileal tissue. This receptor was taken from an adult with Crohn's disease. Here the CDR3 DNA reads TGCAGCGTGGTAGCGGGCCCGGCCTACGAGCAGTACGTC. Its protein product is CSVVAGPAYEQYV.